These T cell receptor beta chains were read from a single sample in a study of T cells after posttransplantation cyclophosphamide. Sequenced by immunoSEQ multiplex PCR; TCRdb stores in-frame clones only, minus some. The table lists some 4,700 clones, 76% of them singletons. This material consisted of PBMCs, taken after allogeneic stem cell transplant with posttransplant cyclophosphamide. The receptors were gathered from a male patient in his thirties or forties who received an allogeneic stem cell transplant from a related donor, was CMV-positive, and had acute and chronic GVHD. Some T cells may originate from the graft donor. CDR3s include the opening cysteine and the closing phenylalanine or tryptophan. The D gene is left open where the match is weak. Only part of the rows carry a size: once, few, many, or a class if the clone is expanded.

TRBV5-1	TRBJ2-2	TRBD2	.	TGCGCCAGCAGCTTACTACTAGCGGGAGAGGACGGGGAGCTGTTTTTT	CASSLLLAGEDGELFF
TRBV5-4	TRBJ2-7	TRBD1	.	TGTGCCAGCAGCTCAGGACAGGGGGCCTACGAGCAGTACTTC	CASSSGQGAYEQYF
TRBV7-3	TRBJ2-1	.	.	TGTGCCAGCAGCTTATTGACAGCGGGCGATGAGCAGTTCTTC	CASSLLTAGDEQFF
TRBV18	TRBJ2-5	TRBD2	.	TGTGCCAGCTCAGCTAGCGGAGAGCACCAAGAGACCCAGTACTTC	CASSASGEHQETQYF
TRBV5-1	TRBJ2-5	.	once	TGCGCCAGCAGCTTGATTCCGGGAGTACAAGAGACCCAGTACTTC	CASSLIPGVQETQYF
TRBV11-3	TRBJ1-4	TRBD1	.	TGTGCCAGCAGCCTCACAGGGGTCGGGTTTAATGAAAAACTGTTTTTT	CASSLTGVGFNEKLFF
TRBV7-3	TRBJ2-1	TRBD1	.	TGTGCCAGCAGCCCCGACAGGGCAAACAATGAGCAGTTCTTC	CASSPDRANNEQFF
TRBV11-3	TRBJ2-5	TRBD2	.	TGTGCCAGCGGTGGGAGGGAAGAGACCCAGTACTTC	CASGGREETQYF
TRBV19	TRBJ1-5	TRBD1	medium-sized	TGTGCCAGTAGTGGGGGACAGGGGGGCAATCAGCCCCAGCATTTT	CASSGGQGGNQPQHF
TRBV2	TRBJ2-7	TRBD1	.	TGTGCCAGCAGTGCGGCAGGGGGAATCGACGAGCAGTACTTC	CASSAAGGIDEQYF
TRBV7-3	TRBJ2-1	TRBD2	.	TGTGCCAGCAGCTTAATAGCGGGAGGCACCTACAATGAGCAGTTCTTC	CASSLIAGGTYNEQFF
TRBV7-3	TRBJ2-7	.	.	TGTGCCAGCAGTCTCGCCGCACAGGACTACGAGCAGTACTTC	CASSLAAQDYEQYF
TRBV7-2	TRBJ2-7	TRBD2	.	TGTGCCAGCAGCCTCAGTAGCGGGAGGGGCTACGAGCAGTACTTC	CASSLSSGRGYEQYF
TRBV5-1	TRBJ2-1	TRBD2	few	TGCGCCAGCAGCTTGGCGGCTAGCGGGTCCCTCAAGGAGCAGTTCTTC	CASSLAASGSLKEQFF
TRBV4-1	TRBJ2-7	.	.	TGCGCCAGCAGCCACGAGCGCTCCTACGAGCAGTACTTC	CASSHERSYEQYF
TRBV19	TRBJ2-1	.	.	TGTGCCAGTAGTAAGTCACAGAACTACAATGAGCAGTTCTTC	CASSKSQNYNEQFF
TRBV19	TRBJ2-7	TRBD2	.	TGTGCCAGTAGTCCAACTAGCGGGAGGGCCCCCGAGCAGTACTTC	CASSPTSGRAPEQYF
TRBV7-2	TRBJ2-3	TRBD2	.	TGTGCCAGCAGCTTAGGACTAGCGGGAGGGCCTGGCACAGATACGCAGTATTTT	CASSLGLAGGPGTDTQYF
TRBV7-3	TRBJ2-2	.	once	TGTGCCAGCAGGTTGACTCGGGGTGGCCCCGGGGAGCTGTTTTTT	CASRLTRGGPGELFF
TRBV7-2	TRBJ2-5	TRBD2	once	TGTGCCAGCACCCACCCCCTGGGACTAGCGGGAGGACTACAAGAGACCCAGTACTTC	CASTHPLGLAGGLQETQYF